These T cell receptor beta chains were read from a single sample in a study of T cells expressing NK-cell markers. TCRdb reprocessed the 5' RACE reads and keeps a single row for each CDR3 protein, giving no DNA. The data show 140,000 or so distinct CDR3 sequences, and the top ten clones hold less than 15%. Sequenced: blood T cells: a sorted CD56 or NKG2C T cell subset, CD4+ or CD8+ T cells, or bulk PBMC T cells (not recorded which). The receptor source for this set is a man younger than 35 in good health. Both conserved end residues are part of each CDR3. The order of the fields is V gene, J gene, CDR3 protein.

TRBV9	TRBJ2-4	CASSPGQGNIQYF
TRBV30	TRBJ1-2	CAWMTGGLDYTF
TRBV6-1	TRBJ1-1	CASSERAAHTEAFF
TRBV2	TRBJ2-2	CASSGVTDTGELFF
TRBV30	TRBJ2-2	CAWMSGRDGELFF
TRBV19	TRBJ1-2	CASSIPRNYGYTF
TRBV29-1	TRBJ1-1	CSVVGQGTEAFF
TRBV4-3	TRBJ2-3	CASSQDKGGNGDTQYF
TRBV7-9	TRBJ1-1	CASSLVQTGVNTEAFF
TRBV4-1	TRBJ2-3	CASSQGTAGSTDTQYF
TRBV19	TRBJ1-5	CASSIDQTDYSNQPQHF
TRBV15	TRBJ2-3	CATSSTGTGDTDTQYF
TRBV30	TRBJ2-1	CACTTRGEQFF
TRBV12-3/TRBV12-4	TRBJ2-2	CASSGYPPRGDGTGELFF
TRBV6-1	TRBJ2-1	CASSELFGTSDDEQFF
TRBV12-3/TRBV12-4	TRBJ1-4	CASRAFAATNEKLFF
TRBV7-3	TRBJ2-3	CASSPTAGPTDTQYF
TRBV5-4	TRBJ2-5	CASSLGSRAETQYF
TRBV14	TRBJ2-1	CASSQGTWTSGRANEQFF
TRBV19	TRBJ1-1	CASSPPLGHLEAFF
TRBV7-3	TRBJ2-1	CASSLTDSPSYNEQFF
TRBV6-4	TRBJ2-1	CASSDSQRGEQFF
TRBV7-2	TRBJ2-1	CASSVRKMGAWRNEQFF
TRBV25-1	TRBJ2-3	CASRGLDTDTQYF
TRBV2	TRBJ1-5	CASSRTGGGQPQHF
TRBV4-2	TRBJ2-7	CASSQEGGLAGFSYEQYF
TRBV5-6	TRBJ2-7	CASSSWTSFYEQYF
TRBV20-1	TRBJ2-2	CSAGDSGSSLVGELFF
TRBV12-3/TRBV12-4	TRBJ2-1	CASSPWTGEYNEQFF
TRBV20-1	TRBJ2-1	CSAREVGQGDWNEQFF
TRBV12-3/TRBV12-4	TRBJ2-5	CASKRSLQETQYF